A single sample is the source of the 20 T cell receptor beta chains below, sequenced in a study of OX40 agonist ivuxolimab in advanced cancers. Repertoires were generated with immunoSEQ multiplex PCR, while TCRdb's copy carries only in-frame clones and drops some. The sample has some 77,000 clones, about 92% seen once; the top ten hold over 8.5%. Sequences were derived from CD4+ or CD8+ T cells sorted from blood, sampled in a trial of the OX40 agonist ivuxolimab. The origin of the receptors is an adult with an advanced solid tumor such as melanoma, head and neck, liver or kidney cancer.

V gene TRBV18 combines with J gene TRBJ2-6, with D possibly being TRBD2 (6 bases). CDR1 and CDR2 (germline): KGHSH, LQKENI. The CDR3 consists of 20 residues. Trimming removed 6 bases from V and 0 bases from J, with 24 bases in between. CDR3 bases: TGTGCCAGCTCCCCCCCCTCGGGGGATACGGGGACCTCTGGGGCCAACGTCCTGACTTTC. Encoded protein: CASSPPSGDTGTSGANVLTF.

CDR3 in amino acids: CASKLWTSGVQTQYF. CDR3 coding DNA: TGTGCCAGCAAGTTGTGGACTAGCGGGGTACAGACCCAGTACTTC. V is TRBV2 and J is TRBJ2-5; 12 bases map to TRBD2. CDR1 is SNHLY and CDR2 is FYNNEI in the germline V gene. V gave up 7 bases and J gave up 6 bases; unmatched junction bases: 9. This CDR3 has 15 residues.

The V gene is TRBV19, the J gene TRBJ2-1; 8 bases map to TRBD1. CDR1 LNHDA and CDR2 SQIVND come from the germline V gene (reference sequence). This CDR3 comprises 14 residues. The V segment lost 4 bases and the J segment 10 bases; nucleotides outside the gene matches: 9. The CDR3 coding sequence is TGTGCCAGTAGTACATCGAAACAGGGGGGCGAGCAGTTCTTC. It is translated as CASSTSKQGGEQFF.

This CDR3 reads CASSLGIGGYTDTQYF. The CDR3 nucleotides read TGCGCCAGCAGCCTAGGAATAGGTGGGTACACAGATACGCAGTATTTT. This chain links TRBV5-1 with TRBJ2-3, with D uncertain. Trimming removed 4 bases from V and 2 bases from J, with 17 bases in between. Germline loops: CDR1 SGHRS, CDR2 YFSETQ. The CDR3 contains 16 residues. Combining the CDR3 with reference TRBV5-1 and TRBJ2-3 gives the whole variable domain KAGVTQTPRYLIKTRGQQVTLSCSPISGHRSVSWYQQTPGQGLQFLFEYFSETQRNKGNFPGRFSGRQFSNSRSEMNVSTLELGDSALYLCASSLGIGGYTDTQYFGPGTRLTVL.

Worth noting for this clone: One junction end disagrees with the germline gene, perhaps due to a read error. The chain joins TRBV7-7 to TRBJ2-1; 10 bases match TRBD1. This CDR3 contains 15 residues. Germline V gene sequence: CDR1 SSHAT, CDR2 FNYEAQ (reference sequence). The CDR3 protein is CASSPRQGANNEQFF. As DNA, the CDR3 is TGTGCTAGCAGCCCCAGACAGGGGGCTAACAATGAGCAGTTCTTC.

The chain has TRBV4-1 and TRBJ1-2, with 7 bases that match TRBD1. Germline lookup yields CDR1 MGHRA and CDR2 YSYEKL. V trimming: 2 bases; J trimming: 5 bases; junction bases outside the gene matches: 14. This CDR3 comprises 17 residues. The CDR3 DNA sequence: TGCGCCAGCAGCCAAACCGGGACAGATCCCCCTTTGTATGGCTACACCTTC. Its translation: CASSQTGTDPPLYGYTF.

The chain employs TRBV5-1 and TRBJ2-7, with D possibly being TRBD1 (6 bases). Trimming cost V 1 base and J 4 bases, with 15 bases left between them. This CDR3 is built from 15 residues. Germline CDR1 SGHRS, CDR2 YFSETQ. The CDR3 spells CASSLLPGEAYEQYF. The CDR3 nucleotides are TGCGCCAGCAGCTTGCTACCAGGGGAAGCATACGAGCAGTACTTC.

The chain carries TRBV10-3 and TRBJ2-3; 8 positions match TRBD1. The germline CDR1 and CDR2 sequences are ENHRY and SYGVKD. V shed 3 bases and J 3 bases; nucleotides not matched to a gene: 5. The CDR3 totals 15 residues. The CDR3 DNA reads as TGTGCCATCAGTGACCCGCAGGGGGCAACAGATACGCAGTATTTT. It encodes CAISDPQGATDTQYF.

The chain employs TRBV27 and TRBJ1-5; D possibly corresponds to TRBD1 (5 bases). CDR1 is MNHEY, CDR2 SMNVEV, per germline (reference sequence). The CDR3 is 15 residues long. The ends were cut back, 1 base at V and 3 bases at J, with 10 bases in the middle. The DNA of the CDR3 is TGTGCCAGCAGTTTATTGGGGCAGGTCAATCAGCCCCAGCATTTT. Translation gives CASSLLGQVNQPQHF.

The chain combines TRBV4-1 with TRBJ2-7; 8 bases are shared with TRBD1. This CDR3 comprises 15 residues. Trimming took 4 bases from V and 0 from J; bases not matched to a gene: 5. The germline CDR1 and CDR2 sequences are MGHRA and YSYEKL. As DNA, the CDR3 is TGCGCCAGCAGCCCCCGGGACAGGAGCTCCTACGAGCAGTACTTC. Its translation: CASSPRDRSSYEQYF.

The rearrangement joins TRBV13 to TRBJ2-2; perhaps TRBD1 as D (6 bases). Germline CDR1 PRHDT, CDR2 FYEKMQ (reference sequence). Trimming cost V 5 bases and J 1 base, with 8 bases left between them. CDR3 length equals 14 residues. CDR3 loop: CASSGTRNTGELFF. The CDR3 DNA sequence: TGTGCCAGCAGCGGGACACGGAACACCGGGGAGCTGTTTTTT.

The rearrangement links TRBV9 to TRBJ2-7, with TRBD1 matching 9 bases. The CDR3 length is 15 residues. Germline V lookup: CDR1 SGDLS, CDR2 YYNGEE. V shed 4 bases, J shed 2 bases, and the junction held 7 bases outside the gene matches. The CDR3 loop is CASSSGQGSTYEQYF. DNA of the CDR3: TGTGCCAGCAGCTCCGGACAGGGGTCGACCTACGAGCAGTACTTC.

Comment on this clone: One end of the junction does not line up with germline, which may come from a read error. The gene calls are TRBV19 and TRBJ2-4, with 9 bases matching TRBD1. From germline, CDR1 is LNHDA and CDR2 SQIVND (reference sequence). This CDR3 contains 15 residues. This CDR3 is CASSISRQGGDLAHF. DNA of the CDR3: TGTGCCAGTAGTATTTCAAGACAGGGGGGGGATCTGGCGCACTTC.

The V and J genes are TRBV7-9 and TRBJ1-6, with TRBD1 matching over 7 bases. Unmatched junction bases numbered 7, after V lost 3 bases and J lost 5 bases. Looked up from germline, CDR1 is SEHNR and CDR2 is FQNEAQ (reference sequence). This CDR3 comprises 16 residues. This CDR3 reads CASSFPEDRNNSPLHF. Here the CDR3 DNA reads TGTGCCAGCAGCTTTCCAGAGGACAGGAATAATTCACCCCTCCACTTT.

The chain joins TRBV10-3 to TRBJ1-6; D is unresolved. The CDR3 contains 17 residues. V shed 0 bases and J shed 4 bases, with 13 bases lying between them. Germline loops: CDR1 ENHRY, CDR2 SYGVKD. The CDR3 coding sequence is TGTGCCATCAGTGAGTCGGTTGGGGAAAAATATAATTCACCCCTCCACTTT. Its translation is CAISESVGEKYNSPLHF.

The chain combines TRBV19 with TRBJ2-5, with D perhaps matching TRBD2 (6 bases). V gave up 4 bases and J gave up 5 bases, with 8 bases separating them. Germline loops: CDR1 LNHDA, CDR2 SQIVND (reference sequence). The CDR3 extends over 12 amino acids. CDR3 bases: TGTGCCAGTAGTAGCGGGATGGAGACCCAGTACTTC. This gives the protein CASSSGMETQYF. The full variable domain, in which reference TRBV19 and TRBJ2-5 provide the parts outside the CDR3, is DGGITQSPKYLFRKEGQNVTLSCEQNLNHDAMYWYRQDPGQGLRLIYYSQIVNDFQKGDIAEGYSVSREKKESFPLTVTSAQKNPTAFYLCASSSGMETQYFGPGTRLLVL.

In this sample, this clone turned up once. The chain has TRBV9 and TRBJ1-2, with TRBD1 matching 10 bases. J lost 8 bases, V lost 0 bases, and 4 bases had no gene match. Germline CDR1 SGDLS, CDR2 YYNGEE. The CDR3 loop spans 14 amino acids. This chain's CDR3 is CASSVGQGARGYTF. The CDR3 DNA reads TGTGCCAGCAGCGTAGGACAGGGGGCAAGAGGCTACACCTTC. Complete variable domain (other parts from reference TRBV9 and TRBJ1-2): DSGVTQTPKHLITATGQRVTLRCSPRSGDLSVYWYQQSLDQGLQFLIQYYNGEERAKGNILERFSAQQFPDLHSELNLSSLELGDSALYFCASSVGQGARGYTFGSGTRLTVV.

The chain couples TRBV7-6 to TRBJ2-2; D tentatively reads TRBD1 or TRBD2 (5 bases each). Between the trimmed V and J ends, which lost 6 bases and 5 bases, there was a span of 16 bases. Germline V lookup: CDR1 SGHVS, CDR2 FNYEAQ. This CDR3 spans 15 amino acids. The CDR3 DNA is TGTGCCAGCAGGCCGGGATGGGGCCGGACCGGGGAGCTGTTTTTT. This codes for CASRPGWGRTGELFF.

The chain joins TRBV11-2 to TRBJ1-2; 10 bases line up with TRBD1. Per the germline V gene, CDR1 is SGHAT and CDR2 is FQNNGV. V trimming: 5 bases; J trimming: 3 bases; junction bases outside the gene matches: 12. This CDR3 spans 17 amino acids. For the CDR3, the DNA is TGTGCCAGCAGCCTCGGTTCTGGGACAGGGGTACACTATGGCTACACCTTC. Amino acids: CASSLGSGTGVHYGYTF.

The chain combines TRBV6-5 with TRBJ2-7, with a weak D call TRBD1 (5 bases). Deletions cut 6 bases from V and 7 bases from J, with 13 bases between. This CDR3 region has 12 residues. Germline-derived CDR1 and CDR2 are MNHEY and SVGAGI. The DNA of the CDR3 is TGTGCCAGCAGCCAGGGTCTGGGGGAGCAGTACTTC. Translating it yields CASSQGLGEQYF.